The source of this T cell receptor beta chain is a study of blood T cell repertoires in COVID-19. Study context: Both acute and convalescent COVID-19 samples were obtained from the United States, Italy and Spain. T cells, B-cell-depleted T cells, or PBMCs provided the cDNA or gDNA that served as material.

V was trimmed by 0 bases and J by 4 bases, leaving 12 bases between them. The CDR3 has 15 residues. Germline V gene sequence: CDR1 MNHNS, CDR2 SASEGT. Produced via immunoSEQ multiplex PCR; TCRdb's table is partial and in-frame only. The sample has more than 100,000 clones, less than 75% seen once; the top ten hold around 0.9%. This sequence joins TRBV6-1 and TRBJ1-2; no firm D call. The sequenced sample was peripheral blood. The source is a human donor with acute or convalescent COVID-19. The donor label of this sample is uncertain. This CDR3 reads CASSEAPHGGYGYTF. The CDR3 nucleotides read TGTGCCAGCAGTGAAGCCCCCCACGGTGGCTATGGCTACACCTTC.